What follows are 5 T cell receptor beta chains derived from one specimen sequenced in a study of blood T cell repertoires in COVID-19. The method was immunoSEQ multiplex PCR; TCRdb's version includes in-frame clones alone and lacks a portion of them. In the table there are around 49,000 clones, 80% to 85% of which are singletons. The specimen was peripheral blood. These receptors all come from a woman aged 80 or older with COVID-19, enrolled during active disease.

The chain has TRBV30 and TRBJ1-5; 10 bases map to TRBD1. Germline V gives CDR1 GTSNPN, CDR2 SVGIG (reference sequence). V was clipped by 2 bases and J by 6 bases; unmatched bases: 13. This CDR3 has 17 amino acids. The CDR3 region has the DNA TGTGCCTGGAGTCCATCGTGGACAGGGGGGACTGGTCAGCCCCAGCATTTT. It specifies CAWSPSWTGGTGQPQHF.

There are a few counts of this clone. The rearrangement uses TRBV7-3 and TRBJ1-5; D remains ambiguous. CDR1 and CDR2 from the germline V gene are SGHTA and FQGTGA. V lost 6 bases to trimming and J lost 9 bases, with 15 bases between them. This CDR3 comprises 13 residues. CDR3 region: CASSFQPGTPQHF. CDR3 bases: TGTGCCAGCAGTTTCCAACCGGGAACGCCCCAGCATTTT.

The chain recombines TRBV7-3 with TRBJ2-7; 10 bases are a match to TRBD2. Germline values: CDR1 SGHTA, CDR2 FQGTGA. This CDR3 comprises 16 residues. The junction had 6 bases not matched to a gene; V was cut back by 2 bases and J by 2 bases. CDR3 sequence reads: CASSLVGTSVAYEQYF. In DNA, the CDR3 is TGTGCCAGCAGCTTAGTAGGGACTAGCGTAGCCTACGAGCAGTACTTC.

The chain joins TRBV30 to TRBJ1-2; possible D gene TRBD1, 6 bases. CDR1 and CDR2 (germline): GTSNPN, SVGIG (reference sequence). Deletions cut 4 bases from V and 2 bases from J, with 14 bases between. The CDR3 spans 14 residues. The CDR3 sequence: CAWTFTGQNYGYTF. The DNA of the CDR3 is TGTGCCTGGACCTTTACCGGACAGAACTATGGCTACACCTTC.

Turning to this clone: One junction end does not reproduce the germline sequence, and a read error may be involved. The chain joins TRBV4-1 to TRBJ2-1; 7 nucleotides line up with TRBD2. Per the germline V gene, CDR1 is MGHRA and CDR2 is YSYEKL. The CDR3 runs 12 residues. This CDR3 is CASSQGGGSYVF. Written as DNA, the CDR3 is TGCGCCAGCAGCCAAGGGGGGGGTTCCTATGTCTTC.